This T cell receptor (beta chain) derives from a study of cytomegalovirus exposure and HLA in healthy donors. General study findings and limits: Later analysis reportedly placed an Asian-associated ancestry cluster below the roughly 600-donor mean in N-insertions. The study flagged approximately 180 TCR beta chains as cytomegalovirus-associated. HLA-A and HLA-B allele assignments for most subjects were reportedly predicted accurately using TCR beta sequences.

Details on this clone: Its antigen remains unidentified.

Vbeta (60) and Jbeta (13) primers were used in the PCR. Sequencing used immunoSEQ multiplex PCR; TCRdb keeps in-frame clones, though not all of them. This repertoire includes 150,000 to 200,000 clones. The trim removed 5 bases at V and 2 bases at J, leaving 5 bases unmatched. There are 15 residues in the CDR3. Germline V gene lookup returns CDR1 SNHLY and CDR2 FYNNEI. The sequence derives from a woman younger than 35 in good health and CMV-seropositive. This chain connects TRBV2 to TRBJ1-5, with 8 bases lining up with TRBD1. The sequenced sample consisted of PBMCs. CDR3 nucleotide sequence: TGTGCCAGCAGTCCGGACAGGGTTGGCAATCAGCCCCAGCATTTT. Translated: CASSPDRVGNQPQHF.